These T cell receptor beta chains were read from a single sample in a study of T cells during gluten challenge in celiac disease. TCRdb re-called the 5' RACE reads with MiXCR, one entry per CDR3 protein. Here the sample spans roughly 220 distinct CDR3 sequences, 12% being singletons. Sequences were derived from gluten-specific CD4+ T cells sorted from the duodenum using tetramers, sampled at baseline or on day 14 of gluten challenge (not recorded which). The source of these receptors is a male donor with celiac disease. CDR3s include the opening cysteine and the closing phenylalanine or tryptophan. The D gene is left open where the match is weak. Clone size is given for some rows only: seen once, a few or many times, or a class if the clone is expanded.

j_gene | abundance | d_gene | v_gene | CDR3aa | CDR3nt
TRBJ2-1 | large | TRBD2 | TRBV9 | CASSVTSGRPEPYNEQFF | TGTGCCAGCAGCGTAACCAGCGGGAGGCCCGAGCCCTACAATGAGCAGTTCTTC
TRBJ2-7 | hyperexpanded | TRBD1 | TRBV7-2 | CASSIRAQGEHEQYF | TGTGCCAGCAGCATTAGGGCCCAGGGGGAACACGAGCAGTACTTC
TRBJ2-3 | NA | NA | TRBV5-5 | CASSLAQGDTQYF | TGTGCCAGCAGTTTGGCCCAGGGGGATACGCAGTATTTT
TRBJ1-2 | NA | NA | TRBV19 | CASSISWQGRSGGYTF | TGTGCCAGTAGTATCTCCTGGCAGGGTCGTTCCGGAGGCTACACCTTC
TRBJ1-1 | few | NA | TRBV2 | CASILTWDTEAFF | TGTGCCAGCATCCTGACCTGGGACACTGAAGCTTTCTTT
TRBJ2-3 | large | NA | TRBV7-6 | CASSWQRSDTQYF | TGTGCCAGCAGCTGGCAGCGGTCAGATACGCAGTATTTT
TRBJ2-1 | medium-sized | NA | TRBV19 | CASNLWEQFF | TGTGCCAGTAACCTCTGGGAGCAGTTCTTC
TRBJ2-3 | medium-sized | NA | TRBV7-2 | CASSIRGGDTQYF | TGTGCCAGCAGCATAAGGGGGGGGGATACGCAGTATTTT
TRBJ2-4 | large | NA | TRBV4-1 | CASSQDWVRDIQYF | TGCGCCAGCAGCCAAGATTGGGTGCGGGACATTCAGTACTTC
TRBJ2-5 | large | TRBD2 | TRBV5-1 | CASSLVSGGAYQETQYF | TGCGCCAGCAGCTTGGTTTCCGGGGGGGCGTACCAAGAGACCCAGTACTTC
TRBJ2-7 | large | NA | TRBV7-2 | CASSLAQDGYEQYF | TGTGCCAGCAGCTTAGCGCAGGACGGCTACGAGCAGTACTTC
TRBJ2-5 | large | TRBD2 | TRBV5-1 | CASSTGLAGAETQYF | TGCGCCAGCAGTACGGGACTAGCGGGAGCTGAGACCCAGTACTTC
TRBJ2-7 | large | NA | TRBV6-6 | CASSQDSLRSYEQYF | TGTGCCAGCAGTCAGGACAGTCTACGGTCCTACGAGCAGTACTTC
TRBJ1-3 | medium-sized | NA | TRBV5-1 | CASSLGLSSGNTIYF | TGCGCCAGCAGCTTGGGGCTTAGCTCTGGAAACACCATATATTTT
TRBJ2-7 | NA | NA | TRBV5-6 | CASSLLSGRKQYF | TGTGCCAGCAGCTTGCTTTCAGGGCGCAAGCAGTACTTC
TRBJ1-1 | large | NA | TRBV20-1 | CSAFQGGDTEAFF | TGCAGTGCGTTCCAGGGTGGGGACACTGAAGCTTTCTTT
TRBJ1-3 | medium-sized | NA | TRBV4-2 | CASSHRQLGNTIYF | TGTGCCAGCAGCCACAGACAGCTGGGAAACACCATATATTTT
TRBJ1-3 | medium-sized | TRBD1 | TRBV7-6 | CASSLYDRGYSGNTIYF | TGTGCCAGCAGCTTATACGACAGGGGGTACTCTGGAAACACCATATATTTT
TRBJ2-5 | large | NA | TRBV29-1 | CSVGSLGGWQETQYF | TGCAGCGTGGGGTCCTTAGGGGGGTGGCAAGAGACCCAGTACTTC
TRBJ2-7 | NA | TRBD2 | TRBV7-2 | CASSLRLAGAHEQYF | TGTGCCAGCAGCTTGAGACTAGCGGGTGCACACGAGCAGTACTTC
TRBJ2-3 | many | NA | TRBV20-1 | CSAQRGGSTDTQYF | TGCAGTGCCCAGAGGGGTGGGAGCACAGATACGCAGTATTTT
TRBJ2-7 | large | TRBD2 | TRBV10-3 | CAISLAGSYEQYF | TGTGCCATCAGTCTAGCGGGTAGCTACGAGCAGTACTTC
TRBJ2-1 | large | NA | TRBV11-1 | CASSPTLGGEQFF | TGTGCCAGCAGCCCGACCCTAGGGGGTGAGCAGTTCTTC
TRBJ2-4 | medium-sized | NA | TRBV27 | CASRSRGGGNIQYF | TGTGCCAGCAGGTCCAGGGGGGGGGGAAACATTCAGTACTTC
TRBJ2-3 | NA | NA | TRBV7-6 | CASRFRAGDTQYF | TGTGCCAGCAGATTCAGGGCCGGGGATACGCAGTATTTT
TRBJ2-1 | large | TRBD2 | TRBV19 | CASAVAGSSGEQFF | TGTGCCAGCGCGGTAGCGGGGAGTAGTGGTGAGCAGTTCTTC
TRBJ2-6 | large | TRBD2 | TRBV11-2 | CASSLQAGVFPGANVLTF | TGTGCCAGCAGCTTACAGGCGGGAGTTTTCCCTGGGGCCAACGTCCTGACTTTC
TRBJ2-5 | large | NA | TRBV11-2 | CASSQTAQETQYF | TGTGCCAGCAGCCAGACGGCCCAAGAGACCCAGTACTTC